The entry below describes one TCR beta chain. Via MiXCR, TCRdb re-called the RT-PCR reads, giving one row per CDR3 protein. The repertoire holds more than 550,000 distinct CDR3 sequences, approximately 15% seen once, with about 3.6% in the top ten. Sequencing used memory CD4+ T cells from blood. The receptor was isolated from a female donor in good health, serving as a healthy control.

CDR3 sequence: CSAPDFTNTGELFF. The CDR3, as DNA: TGCAGTGCTCCGGACTTTACGAACACCGGGGAGCTGTTTTTT. V usage is TRBV20-1 and J usage is TRBJ2-2, with a tentative D call TRBD2 (5 bases). Per germline, CDR1 DFQATT and CDR2 SNEGSKA (reference sequence). The CDR3 has 14 residues. V shed 5 bases and J shed 0 bases, with 10 bases lying between them.